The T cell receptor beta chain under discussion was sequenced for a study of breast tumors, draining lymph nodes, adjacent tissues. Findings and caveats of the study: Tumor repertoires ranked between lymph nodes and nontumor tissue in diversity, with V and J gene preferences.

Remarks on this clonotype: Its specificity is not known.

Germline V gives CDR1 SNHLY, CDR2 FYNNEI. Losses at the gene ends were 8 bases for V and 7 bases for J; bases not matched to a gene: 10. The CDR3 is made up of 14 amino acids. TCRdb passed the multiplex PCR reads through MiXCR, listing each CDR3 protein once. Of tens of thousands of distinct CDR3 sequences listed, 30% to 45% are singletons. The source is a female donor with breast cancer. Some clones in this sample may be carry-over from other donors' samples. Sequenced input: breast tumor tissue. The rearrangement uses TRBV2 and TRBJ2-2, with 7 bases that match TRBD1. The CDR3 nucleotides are TGTGCCAGCGAGGAGACAGGGCTTGGCGGGGAGCTGTTTTTT. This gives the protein CASEETGLGGELFF. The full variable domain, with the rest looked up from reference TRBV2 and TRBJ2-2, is EPEVTQTPSHQVTQMGQEVILRCVPISNHLYFYWYRQILGQKVEFLVSFYNNEISEKSEIFDDQFSVERPDGSNFTLKIRSTKLEDSAMYFCASEETGLGGELFFGEGSRLTVL.